This TCR beta chain was sequenced during a study of graft-versus-host responses after intestinal transplantation. Study details: Isolated intestinal, liver-intestinal, or multivisceral transplants were what recipients had. Study-wide findings and caveats: Recipient marrow held GvH clones, some first seen in ileum or blood.

About this clone itself: Its matching antigen is unknown.

Profiling relied on immunoSEQ multiplex PCR, and the TCRdb table lists in-frame clones only, not all of them. The sample lists tens of thousands of clones, roughly 80% occurring once. Trimming left V 0 bases short and J 2 bases short, with 8 bases between. The CDR3 length is 14 residues. Germline lookup yields CDR1 LGHNA and CDR2 YSLEER. The receptor was derived from a human donor who was the organ donor for an intestinal transplant. The chain links TRBV4-3 to TRBJ2-7; TRBD2 is a possible D gene (5 bases). Sequences were derived from unstimulated CD4+ T cells sorted from spleen or lymph node cells, sampled before transplant. The CDR3 DNA reads TGCGCCAGCAGCCAAGAGGACTTACCCTACGAGCAGTACTTC. Its protein is CASSQEDLPYEQYF.